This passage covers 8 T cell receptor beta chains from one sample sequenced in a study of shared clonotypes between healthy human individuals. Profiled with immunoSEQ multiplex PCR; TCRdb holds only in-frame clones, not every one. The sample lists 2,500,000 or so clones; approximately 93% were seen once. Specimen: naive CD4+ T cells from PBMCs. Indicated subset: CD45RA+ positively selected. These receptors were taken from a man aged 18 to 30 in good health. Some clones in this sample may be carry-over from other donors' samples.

The CDR3 sequence: CASSQGGGGNSYEQYF. In nucleotides, the CDR3 is TGTGCCAGCAGCCAGGGTGGCGGGGGAAATTCCTACGAGCAGTACTTC. V gene TRBV5-4 combines with J gene TRBJ2-7; 7 positions match TRBD2. V lost 4 bases, J lost 1 base, and 11 bases stayed unmatched. Germline V gene lookup returns CDR1 SGHNT and CDR2 YYREEE (reference sequence). The CDR3 covers 16 residues.

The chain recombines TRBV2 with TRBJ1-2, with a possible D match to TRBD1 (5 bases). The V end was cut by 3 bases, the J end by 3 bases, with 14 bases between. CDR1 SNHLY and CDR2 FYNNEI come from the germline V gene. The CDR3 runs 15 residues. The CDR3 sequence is CASSERRRGDYGYTF. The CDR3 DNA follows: TGTGCCAGCAGTGAGAGGAGGAGGGGCGACTATGGCTACACCTTC.

The CDR3 DNA reads as TGTGCCAGTAGACAGGGCGCAAAGAATGAAAAACTGTTTTTT. Its protein is CASRQGAKNEKLFF. The rearrangement joins TRBV19 to TRBJ1-4, with D tentatively TRBD1 (6 bases). V lost 6 bases to trimming and J lost 5 bases, with 13 bases between them. The CDR3 contains 14 residues. Germline CDR1 reads LNHDA; CDR2 reads SQIVND (reference sequence).

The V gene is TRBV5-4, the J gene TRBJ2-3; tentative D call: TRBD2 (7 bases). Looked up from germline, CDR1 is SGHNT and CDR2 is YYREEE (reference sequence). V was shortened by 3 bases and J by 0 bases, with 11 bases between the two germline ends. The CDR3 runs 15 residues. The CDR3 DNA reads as TGTGCCAGCAGCTGGGGGGGACAAAGCACAGATACGCAGTATTTT. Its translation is CASSWGGQSTDTQYF.

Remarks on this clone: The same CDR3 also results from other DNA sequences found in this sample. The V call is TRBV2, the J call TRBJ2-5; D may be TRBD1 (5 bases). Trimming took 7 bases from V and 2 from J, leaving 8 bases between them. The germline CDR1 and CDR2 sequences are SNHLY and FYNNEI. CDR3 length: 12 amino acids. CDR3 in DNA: TGTGCCAGCATGACAGATCAAGAGACCCAGTACTTC. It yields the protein CASMTDQETQYF.

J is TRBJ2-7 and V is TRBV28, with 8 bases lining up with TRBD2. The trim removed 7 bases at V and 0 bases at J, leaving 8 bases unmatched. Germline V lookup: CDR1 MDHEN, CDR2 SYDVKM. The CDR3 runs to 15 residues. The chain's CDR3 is CASNPAGVPSYEQYF. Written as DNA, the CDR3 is TGTGCCAGCAACCCAGCGGGGGTCCCCTCCTACGAGCAGTACTTC.

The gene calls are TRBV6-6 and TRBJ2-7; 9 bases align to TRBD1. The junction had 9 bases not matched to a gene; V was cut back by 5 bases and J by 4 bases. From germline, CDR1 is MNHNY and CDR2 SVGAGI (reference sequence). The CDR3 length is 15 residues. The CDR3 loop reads CASSDPGQGLYEQYF. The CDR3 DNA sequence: TGTGCCAGCAGTGATCCGGGACAGGGCCTATACGAGCAGTACTTC.

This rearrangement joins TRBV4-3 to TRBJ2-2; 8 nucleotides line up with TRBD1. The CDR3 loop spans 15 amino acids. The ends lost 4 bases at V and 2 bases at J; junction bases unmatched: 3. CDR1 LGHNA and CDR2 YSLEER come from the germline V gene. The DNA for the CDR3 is TGCGCCAGCAGCCGAGGGACAGGTAACACCGGGGAGCTGTTTTTT. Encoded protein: CASSRGTGNTGELFF.